This T cell receptor (beta chain) was profiled in a study of blood T cell repertoires in COVID-19. The assay was immunoSEQ multiplex PCR, and TCRdb's table has in-frame clones only and misses some. The sample shows roughly 380,000 clones, about 85% of them seen only once. Germline-derived CDR1 and CDR2 are SGHKS and YYEKEE (reference sequence). The CDR3 covers 17 residues. The junction had 14 bases not matched to a gene; V was cut back by 3 bases and J by 6 bases. The chain couples TRBV5-5 to TRBJ2-7; 11 nucleotides line up with TRBD2. Sample: peripheral blood. This TCR was recovered from a woman aged 18-29 years with acute or convalescent COVID-19. The DNA for the CDR3 is TGTGCCAGCAGCTGGAATTTAGCGGGAGGGCCGAGTTCCGAGCAGTACTTC. Translated, it gives CASSWNLAGGPSSEQYF.